The present T cell receptor beta chain was sequenced within a study of blood T cell repertoires in COVID-19. Study-level background: Collection of acute and convalescent COVID-19 samples took place in the United States, Italy and Spain. The analysed material was cDNA or gDNA that came from T cells, B-cell-depleted T cells, or PBMCs.

The authors' processing: Reference gene primer amplification in the assay estimated nucleated cell counts. The protocol was immunoSEQ multiplex PCR, while the TCRdb copy is restricted to in-frame clones and leaves out a portion. V and J calls and clone size are those listed in that table; D and trimming were worked out from the DNA. The sample shows 150,000 to 200,000 clones, under 85% of them seen only once. V lost 5 bases, J lost 3 bases, and 6 bases stayed unmatched. Germline values: CDR1 SEHNR, CDR2 FQNEAQ (reference sequence). CDR3 length: 14 residues. The sample consisted of peripheral blood. The source is a man aged 55 to 70 with active or convalescent COVID-19. The chain employs TRBV7-9 and TRBJ2-5; TRBD1 matches 7 bases. The DNA for the CDR3 is TGTGCCAGCAGCGACAGGGTCGGTGAAGAGACCCAGTACTTC. This encodes CASSDRVGEETQYF.